This T cell receptor (beta chain) appears in the sequencing data of a study of T cells in Graves' hyperthyroidism and ophthalmopathy. Note on this clonotype: Its specificity is unknown.

Lactation, pregnancy, other autoimmune disease or uncontrolled infection excluded patients. RNA transcripts gave rise to amplified TCR beta CDR3 regions. Initially, a first-round RT-PCR of the TCR CDR3 employed the HTBI primer set. TCRdb reprocessed the multiplex PCR reads via MiXCR and lists one record per CDR3 protein. The table has hundreds of thousands of distinct CDR3 sequences, about 20% seen once. General study findings and limits: Classification by a 13 V-J model distinguished ophthalmopathy from stable hyperthyroidism.

The CDR3 loop spans 14 amino acids. V was shortened by 3 bases and J by 9 bases, with 12 bases between the two germline ends. The germline gives CDR1 MDHEN, CDR2 SYDVKM. The clonotype was recovered from a man aged 25-45 years with Graves' ophthalmopathy. The J gene is TRBJ1-6, the V gene TRBV28; the D is unclear. Sequences were obtained from blood. The CDR3 nucleotides are TGTGCCAGCAGTTTTGGGGATTGGGGTTCACCCCTCCACTTT. Residues: CASSFGDWGSPLHF.